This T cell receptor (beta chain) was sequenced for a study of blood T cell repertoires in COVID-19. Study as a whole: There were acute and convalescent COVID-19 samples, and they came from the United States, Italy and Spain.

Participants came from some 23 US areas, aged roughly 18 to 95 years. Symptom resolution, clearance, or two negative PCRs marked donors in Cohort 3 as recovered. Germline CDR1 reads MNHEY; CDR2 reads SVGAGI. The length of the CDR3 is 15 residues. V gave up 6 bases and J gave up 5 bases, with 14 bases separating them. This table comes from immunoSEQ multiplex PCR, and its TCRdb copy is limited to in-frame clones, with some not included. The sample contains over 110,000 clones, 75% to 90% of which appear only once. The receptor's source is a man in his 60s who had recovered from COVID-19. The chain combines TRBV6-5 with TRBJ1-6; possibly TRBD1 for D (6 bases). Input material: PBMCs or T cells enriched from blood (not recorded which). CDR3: CASRGHRPDNSPLHF. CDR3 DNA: TGTGCCAGCAGGGGACACCGCCCTGATAATTCACCCCTCCACTTT.